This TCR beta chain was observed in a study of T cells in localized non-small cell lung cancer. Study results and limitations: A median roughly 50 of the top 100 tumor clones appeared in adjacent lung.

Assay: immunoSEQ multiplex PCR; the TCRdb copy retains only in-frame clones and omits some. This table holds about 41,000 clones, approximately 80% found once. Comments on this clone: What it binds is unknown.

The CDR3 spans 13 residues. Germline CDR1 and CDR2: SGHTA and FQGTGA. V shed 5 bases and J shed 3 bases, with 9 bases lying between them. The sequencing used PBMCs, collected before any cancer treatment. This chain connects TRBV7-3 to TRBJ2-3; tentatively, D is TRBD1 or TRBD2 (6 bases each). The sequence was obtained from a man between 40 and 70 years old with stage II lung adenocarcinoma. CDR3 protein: CASSLGGTDTQYF. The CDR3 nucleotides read TGTGCCAGCAGCCTAGGGGGGACAGATACGCAGTATTTT.